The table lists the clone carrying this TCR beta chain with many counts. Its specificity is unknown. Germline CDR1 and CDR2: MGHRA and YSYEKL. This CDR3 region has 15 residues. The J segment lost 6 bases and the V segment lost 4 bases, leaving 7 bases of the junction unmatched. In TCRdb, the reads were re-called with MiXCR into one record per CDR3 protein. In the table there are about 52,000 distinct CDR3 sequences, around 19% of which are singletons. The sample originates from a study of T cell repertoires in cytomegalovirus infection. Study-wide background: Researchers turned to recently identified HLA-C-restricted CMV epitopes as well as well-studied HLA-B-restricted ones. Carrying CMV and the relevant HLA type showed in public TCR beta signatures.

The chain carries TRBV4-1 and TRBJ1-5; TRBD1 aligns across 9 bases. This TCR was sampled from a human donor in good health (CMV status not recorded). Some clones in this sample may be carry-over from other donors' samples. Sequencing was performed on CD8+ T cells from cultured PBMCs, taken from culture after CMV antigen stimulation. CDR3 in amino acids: CASSPPGTGLQPQHF. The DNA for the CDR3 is TGCGCCAGCAGCCCCCCTGGGACAGGGCTTCAGCCCCAGCATTTT.